These 15 T cell receptor beta chains originate from one sample sequenced in a study of cytomegalovirus exposure and HLA in healthy donors. 60 Vbeta and 13 Jbeta primers were used in PCR. Libraries were prepared by immunoSEQ multiplex PCR; TCRdb keeps only in-frame clonotypes and omits some of them. The repertoire has some 130,000 clones, 50% to 75% of them found once; the top ten carry 2% to 2.5%. The sequencing sample was made of PBMCs. All receptors come from a woman between 40 and 50 years old in good health and CMV-seronegative.

V gene TRBV27 combines with J gene TRBJ1-1, with D hard to call. Trimming removed 4 bases at V and 5 bases at J, with 11 bases between. The germline CDR1 and CDR2 sequences are MNHEY and SMNVEV (reference sequence). CDR3 length equals 13 residues. The chain's CDR3 is CASSSSLRTEAFF. In DNA form, the CDR3 reads TGTGCCAGCAGTTCCTCGTTGCGAACTGAAGCTTTCTTT.

This clone has just a few counts. The V gene is TRBV30, the J gene TRBJ1-6; unclear D gene. CDR1 and CDR2 from the germline V gene are GTSNPN and SVGIG (reference sequence). V gave up 2 bases and J gave up 10 bases, with 9 bases separating them. This CDR3 contains 12 residues. CDR3 nucleotide sequence: TGTGCCTGGAGTAACAGCAGATCACCCCTCCACTTT. As protein: CAWSNSRSPLHF.

This clone was observed a few times. The chain is built from TRBV2 and TRBJ1-4; D might be TRBD1 (6 bases). CDR1 is SNHLY, CDR2 FYNNEI, per germline. The CDR3 has 14 amino acids. V lost 3 bases to trimming and J lost 4 bases, with 9 bases between them. DNA for the CDR3: TGTGCCAGCAGTGAGCGGGGGCATAATGAAAAACTGTTTTTT. Its translation is CASSERGHNEKLFF.

Concerning this clone itself: This CDR3 is also generated by other DNA sequences in the sample. The V and J genes are TRBV5-1 and TRBJ2-3; 7 bases line up with TRBD2. Germline trimming cut 0 bases from V and 1 base from J; bases unmatched to any gene: 2. Germline assignment: CDR1 SGHRS and CDR2 YFSETQ. This CDR3 comprises 15 residues. This CDR3 reads CASSLVGGGTDTQYF. The DNA for the CDR3 is TGCGCCAGCAGCTTGGTGGGAGGGGGCACAGATACGCAGTATTTT.

This clone was recorded once. This chain links TRBV19 with TRBJ2-7, with D hard to call. The CDR3 is 14 amino acids. The germline V gene encodes CDR1 LNHDA and CDR2 SQIVND (reference sequence). V shed 3 bases and J shed 4 bases, with 13 bases lying between them. The CDR3 spells CASSITAGEYEQYF. The CDR3 DNA reads TGTGCCAGTAGTATCACCGCCGGAGAGTACGAGCAGTACTTC.

The V call is TRBV25-1, the J call TRBJ2-3; no firm D call. V was clipped by 3 bases and J by 6 bases, with 4 bases between them. The CDR3 has 11 amino acids. Germline loops: CDR1 MGHDK, CDR2 SYGVNS. CDR3 coding DNA: TGTGCCAGCAGTGACCTGGATACGCAGTATTTT. Its protein is CASSDLDTQYF.

Concerning this clone itself: The same CDR3 arises from other DNA sequences in this sample as well. The chain employs TRBV9 and TRBJ1-2, with 9 bases lining up with TRBD1. The CDR3 runs 14 residues. V trimming: 2 bases; J trimming: 2 bases; junction bases outside the gene matches: 1. Germline V gene sequence: CDR1 SGDLS, CDR2 YYNGEE. CDR3 DNA sequence: TGTGCCAGCAGCGTCGGGACAGGGAACTATGGCTACACCTTC. It encodes CASSVGTGNYGYTF.

The chain joins TRBV2 to TRBJ1-5, with D unresolved. Germline CDR1 is SNHLY and CDR2 is FYNNEI. Trimming removed 8 bases from V and 3 bases from J, with 17 bases in between. The CDR3 runs to 15 residues. CDR3 residues: CASRFRQDPNQPQHF. The CDR3 nucleotides read TGTGCCAGCCGATTTAGGCAGGATCCCAATCAGCCCCAGCATTTT.

Details on this clone: A junction boundary mismatches the germline segment, possibly from a read error. The rearrangement joins TRBV5-1 to TRBJ1-1, with TRBD1 matching over 7 bases. From germline, CDR1 is SGHRS and CDR2 YFSETQ. CDR3 length: 14 amino acids. CDR3 sequence: CASSFTTGNTGAFF. CDR3 nucleotides: TGCGCCAGCAGCTTCACGACAGGGAACACTGGAGCTTTCTTT. Complete variable domain (other parts from reference TRBV5-1 and TRBJ1-1): KAGVTQTPRYLIKTRGQQVTLSCSPISGHRSVSWYQQTPGQGLQFLFEYFSETQRNKGNFPGRFSGRQFSNSRSEMNVSTLELGDSALYLCASSFTTGNTGAFFGQGTRLTVV.

This clone has just a few counts. The chain carries TRBV2 and TRBJ2-3, with 12 positions matching TRBD2. The V gene end was trimmed by 6 bases and the J gene end by 2 bases; junction bases not matched to a gene: 12. CDR3 length: 18 residues. Germline V gene sequence: CDR1 SNHLY, CDR2 FYNNEI. The CDR3 coding sequence is TGTGCCAGCAGCCAAGAGAGGACTAGCGGGGCCCACACAGATACGCAGTATTTT. Protein: CASSQERTSGAHTDTQYF. Supplemented by reference TRBV2 and TRBJ2-3, the full variable domain reads EPEVTQTPSHQVTQMGQEVILRCVPISNHLYFYWYRQILGQKVEFLVSFYNNEISEKSEIFDDQFSVERPDGSNFTLKIRSTKLEDSAMYFCASSQERTSGAHTDTQYFGPGTRLTVL.

This chain connects TRBV6-5 to TRBJ1-1; D perhaps matches TRBD1 (5 bases). This CDR3 region has 15 residues. From germline, CDR1 is MNHEY and CDR2 SVGAGI. V gave up 7 bases and J gave up 9 bases, with 24 bases separating them. The CDR3 DNA reads TGTGCCAGCACTCCTCTGGGACTTCGGACAACTCAAGCTTTCTTT. It is translated as CASTPLGLRTTQAFF.

The chain couples TRBV27 to TRBJ1-1; 10 bases map to TRBD1. J gave up 3 bases and V 6 bases, and 10 bases lay outside the gene matches. This CDR3 has 16 residues. Germline V CDR1 and CDR2: MNHEY, SMNVEV (reference sequence). The CDR3 DNA sequence: TGTGCCAGCAGGACCCGGGACAGGGGATCTCACACTGAAGCTTTCTTT. Amino acid sequence: CASRTRDRGSHTEAFF.

The chain is built from TRBV29-1 and TRBJ1-2; maybe TRBD1 (5 bases). The CDR3 sequence is 12 residues long. V lost 4 bases to trimming and J lost 2 bases, with 8 bases between them. The germline gives CDR1 SQVTM, CDR2 ANQGSEA. The CDR3 region has the DNA TGCAGCGTTGTGTCAGGGAACTATGGCTACACCTTC. Protein sequence: CSVVSGNYGYTF.

This clone was picked up a small number of times. The CDR3 loop reads CAIKIGTGANQPQHF. CDR3 DNA sequence: TGTGCCATCAAAATAGGGACAGGGGCAAATCAGCCCCAGCATTTT. The chain combines TRBV10-3 with TRBJ1-5; 10 bases match TRBD1. The V segment lost 7 bases and the J segment 4 bases; nucleotides outside the gene matches: 7. CDR3 size: 15 residues. CDR1 and CDR2 (germline): ENHRY, SYGVKD.

Only a few counts were recorded for this clone. The CDR3 nucleotides are TGTGCCAGTTGGGACAGGGGGAGCTACACCTTC. Translating it yields CASWDRGSYTF. This chain connects TRBV19 to TRBJ1-2; TRBD1 agrees at 11 bases. Per germline, CDR1 LNHDA and CDR2 SQIVND (reference sequence). The CDR3 covers 11 residues. V lost 8 bases to trimming and J lost 9 bases; unmatched junction nucleotides: 2.